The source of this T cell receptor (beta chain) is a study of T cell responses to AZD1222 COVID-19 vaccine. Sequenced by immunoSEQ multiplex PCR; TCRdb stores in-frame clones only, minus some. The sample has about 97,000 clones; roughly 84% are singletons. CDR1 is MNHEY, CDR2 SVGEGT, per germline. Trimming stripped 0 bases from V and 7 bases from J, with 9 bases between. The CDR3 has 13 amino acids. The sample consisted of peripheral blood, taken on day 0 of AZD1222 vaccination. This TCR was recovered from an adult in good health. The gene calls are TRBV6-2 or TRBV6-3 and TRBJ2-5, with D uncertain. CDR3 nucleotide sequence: TGTGCCAGCAGTTACTCGAATCCGGGGACCCAGTACTTC. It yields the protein CASSYSNPGTQYF.